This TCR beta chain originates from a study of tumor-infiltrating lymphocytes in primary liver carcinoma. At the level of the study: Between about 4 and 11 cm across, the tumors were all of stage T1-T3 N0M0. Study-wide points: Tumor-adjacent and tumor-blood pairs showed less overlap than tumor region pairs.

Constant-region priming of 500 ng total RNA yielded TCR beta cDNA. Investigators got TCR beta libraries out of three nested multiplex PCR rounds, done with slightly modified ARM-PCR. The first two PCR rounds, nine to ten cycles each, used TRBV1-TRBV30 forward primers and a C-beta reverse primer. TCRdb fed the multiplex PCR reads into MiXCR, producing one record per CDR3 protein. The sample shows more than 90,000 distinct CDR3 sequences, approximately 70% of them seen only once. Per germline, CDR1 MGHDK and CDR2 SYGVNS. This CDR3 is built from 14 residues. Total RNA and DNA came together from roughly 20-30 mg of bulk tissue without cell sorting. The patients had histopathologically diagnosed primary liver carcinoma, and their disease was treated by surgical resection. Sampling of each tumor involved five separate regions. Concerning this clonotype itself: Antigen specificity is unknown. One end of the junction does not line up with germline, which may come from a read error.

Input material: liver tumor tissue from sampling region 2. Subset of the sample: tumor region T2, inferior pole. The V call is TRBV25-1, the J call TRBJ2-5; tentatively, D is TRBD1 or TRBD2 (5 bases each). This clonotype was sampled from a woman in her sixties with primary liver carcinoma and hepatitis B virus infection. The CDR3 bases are TGTGCCAGCACTGAATGGCCGGGGCGGGAGACCCAGTACTTC. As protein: CASTEWPGRETQYF.